In its sample, the clone carrying this TCR beta chain was seen a few times. This sample includes further DNA sequences coding for the same CDR3. As handled by the study authors: Amplification from reference gene primers served as the basis for estimated nucleated cell counts. Sequencing was performed with immunoSEQ multiplex PCR; in TCRdb, only in-frame clones are kept and a portion is missing. V and J calls and clone size are given by that table; D and trimming were obtained from the DNA. The sample has approximately 80,000 clones, roughly three quarters seen once. This sample was taken from a study of blood T cell repertoires in COVID-19. Study-wide background: Sites across the United States, Italy and Spain contributed samples from acute and convalescent COVID-19. Sample material is recorded as cDNA or gDNA derived from T cells, B-cell-depleted T cells, or PBMCs.

Losses at the gene ends were 6 bases for V and 1 base for J; bases not matched to a gene: 1. Germline CDR1 SNHLY, CDR2 FYNNEI. The CDR3 contains 13 residues. The source material was peripheral blood. The TCR comes from a man aged 65 to 79 with active or convalescent COVID-19. The chain is built from TRBV2 and TRBJ2-3, with TRBD1 identical over 7 bases. The CDR3 nucleotides read TGTGCCAGCAGCGGACAGGGCACAGATACGCAGTATTTT. Protein sequence: CASSGQGTDTQYF. Based on the CDR3 plus reference TRBV2 and TRBJ2-3, the full variable domain is EPEVTQTPSHQVTQMGQEVILRCVPISNHLYFYWYRQILGQKVEFLVSFYNNEISEKSEIFDDQFSVERPDGSNFTLKIRSTKLEDSAMYFCASSGQGTDTQYFGPGTRLTVL.